The entry below gives a single T cell receptor beta chain sequence along with its context. As yet, its antigen is unknown. Some clones are missing from TCRdb's copy, which holds only in-frame ones; the method was immunoSEQ multiplex PCR. The sample gives around 50,000 clones, about nine tenths of which show up once; over 2% is in the top ten. CDR1 and CDR2 from the germline V gene are MNHEY and SVGAGI. This CDR3 is 13 amino acids long. Deletions cut 6 bases from V and 4 bases from J, with 12 bases between. The data are from a study of a mutant IDH1 vaccine in newly diagnosed glioma. The wider study: The sex distribution of treated patients was 62.5% male and roughly 40% female, with a mean age of 40.4 years.

Study results and limitations: It seemed that pseudoprogression was not linked to changes in the top peripheral T cell clonotypes.

Time point defined: baseline, week 1 (first vaccination visit). Treatment meaning: pre-vaccination baseline after standard-of-care therapy. Donors' newly diagnosed IDH1-mutant WHO grade 3 or 4 astrocytomas lacked nuclear ATRX. The sequence was obtained from a man aged 40-55 years with glioma. The sample in question was PBMCs, obtained from a glioma patient treated with radiotherapy, temozolomide or both. V and J are TRBV6-5 and TRBJ1-2; possible D gene TRBD1, 6 bases. CDR3 residues: CASSPQGLYGYTF. CDR3 DNA sequence: TGTGCCAGCAGCCCACAGGGACTCTATGGCTACACCTTC.